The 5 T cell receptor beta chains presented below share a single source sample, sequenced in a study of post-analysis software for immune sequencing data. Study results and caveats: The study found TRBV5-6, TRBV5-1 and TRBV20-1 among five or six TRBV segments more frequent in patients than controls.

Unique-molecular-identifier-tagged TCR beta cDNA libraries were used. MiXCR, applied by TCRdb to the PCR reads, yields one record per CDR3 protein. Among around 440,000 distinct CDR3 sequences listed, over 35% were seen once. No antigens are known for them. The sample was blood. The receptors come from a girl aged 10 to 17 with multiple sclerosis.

CDR3 DNA: TGTGCCAGCAGCCAAGTCTTTTGGACAGAGATGAACACCGGGGAGCTGTTTTTT. This translates into CASSQVFWTEMNTGELFF. The V gene is TRBV4-2, the J gene TRBJ2-2; a possible D gene is TRBD1 (6 bases). V lost 1 base and J 1 base, leaving 16 bases between the germline ends. The germline V gene has CDR1 LGHNA and CDR2 YNFKEQ. The CDR3 loop spans 18 amino acids.

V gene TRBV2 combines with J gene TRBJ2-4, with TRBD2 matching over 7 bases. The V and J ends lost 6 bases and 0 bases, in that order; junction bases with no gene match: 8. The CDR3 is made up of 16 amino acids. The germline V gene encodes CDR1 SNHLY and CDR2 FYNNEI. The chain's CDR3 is CASRALAELAKNIQYF. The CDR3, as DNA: TGTGCCAGCAGGGCGCTAGCGGAATTAGCCAAAAACATTCAGTACTTC. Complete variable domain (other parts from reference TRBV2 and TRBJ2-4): EPEVTQTPSHQVTQMGQEVILRCVPISNHLYFYWYRQILGQKVEFLVSFYNNEISEKSEIFDDQFSVERPDGSNFTLKIRSTKLEDSAMYFCASRALAELAKNIQYFGAGTRLSVL.

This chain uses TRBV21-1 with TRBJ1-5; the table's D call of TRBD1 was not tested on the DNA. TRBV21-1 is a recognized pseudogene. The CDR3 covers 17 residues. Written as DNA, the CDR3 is TGTGCCAGCAGCAATCCGCCCGTGGACAAACGCAATCAGCCCCAGCATTTT. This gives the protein CASSNPPVDKRNQPQHF.

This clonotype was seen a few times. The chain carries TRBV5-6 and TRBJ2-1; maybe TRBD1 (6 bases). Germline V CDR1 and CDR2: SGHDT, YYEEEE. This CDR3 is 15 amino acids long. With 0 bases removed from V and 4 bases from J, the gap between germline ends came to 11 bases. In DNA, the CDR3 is TGTGCCAGCAGCTTGGCCCCGGACAGATACAATGAGCAGTTCTTC. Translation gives CASSLAPDRYNEQFF.

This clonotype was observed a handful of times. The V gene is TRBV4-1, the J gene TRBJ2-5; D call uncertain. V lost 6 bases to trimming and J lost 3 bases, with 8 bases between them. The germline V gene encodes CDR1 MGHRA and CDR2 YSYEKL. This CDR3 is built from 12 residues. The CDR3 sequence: CASRGNEETQYF. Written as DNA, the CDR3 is TGCGCCAGCAGGGGGAACGAAGAGACCCAGTACTTC.